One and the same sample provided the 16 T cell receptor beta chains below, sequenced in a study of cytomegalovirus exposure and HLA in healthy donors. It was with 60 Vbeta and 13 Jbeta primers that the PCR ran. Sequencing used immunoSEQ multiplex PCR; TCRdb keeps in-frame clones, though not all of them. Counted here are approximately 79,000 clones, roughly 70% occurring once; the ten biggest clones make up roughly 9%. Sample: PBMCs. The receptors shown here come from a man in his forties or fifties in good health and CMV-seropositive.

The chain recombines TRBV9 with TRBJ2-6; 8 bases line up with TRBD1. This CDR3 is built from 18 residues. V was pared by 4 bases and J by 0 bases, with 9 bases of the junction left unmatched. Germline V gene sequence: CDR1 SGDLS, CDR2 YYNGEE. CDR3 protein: CASSFRQGQSSGANVLTF. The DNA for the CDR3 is TGTGCCAGCAGCTTCAGACAGGGGCAAAGCTCTGGGGCCAACGTCCTGACTTTC.

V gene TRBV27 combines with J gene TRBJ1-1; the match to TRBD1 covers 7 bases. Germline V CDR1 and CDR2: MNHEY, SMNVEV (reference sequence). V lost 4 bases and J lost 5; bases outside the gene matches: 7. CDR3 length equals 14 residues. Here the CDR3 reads CASSSQGRGTEAFF. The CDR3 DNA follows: TGTGCCAGCAGTTCACAGGGCAGGGGGACTGAAGCTTTCTTT.

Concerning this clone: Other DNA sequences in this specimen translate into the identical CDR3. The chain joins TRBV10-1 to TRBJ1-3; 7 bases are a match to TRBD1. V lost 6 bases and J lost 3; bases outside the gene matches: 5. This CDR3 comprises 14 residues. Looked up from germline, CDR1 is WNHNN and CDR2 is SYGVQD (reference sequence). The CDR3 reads CASSSGTDGNTIYF. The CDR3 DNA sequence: TGCGCCAGCAGCTCGGGGACAGATGGAAACACCATATATTTT.

CDR3 sequence (DNA): TGTGCCTGGAGTGTACGAGAGTCCGAGGCTTTCTTT. It codes for CAWSVRESEAFF. The chain carries TRBV30 and TRBJ1-1; no clear D. With 0 bases removed from V and 11 bases from J, the gap between germline ends came to 13 bases. The CDR3 contains 12 residues. CDR1 GTSNPN and CDR2 SVGIG come from the germline V gene (reference sequence). The complete variable domain, with remaining parts taken from reference TRBV30 and TRBJ1-1, reads SQTIHQWPATLVQPVGSPLSLECTVEGTSNPNLYWYRQAAGRGLQLLFYSVGIGQISSEVPQNLSASRPQDRQFILSSKKLLLSDSGFYLCAWSVRESEAFFGQGTRLTVV.

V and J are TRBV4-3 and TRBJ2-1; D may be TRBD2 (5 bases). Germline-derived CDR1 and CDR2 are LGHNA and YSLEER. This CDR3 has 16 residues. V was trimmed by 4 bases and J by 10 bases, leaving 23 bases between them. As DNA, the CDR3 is TGCGCCAGCAGCCCTGACCCAGCGGCGGTCCCCCTGGAGCAGTTCTTC. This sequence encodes CASSPDPAAVPLEQFF.

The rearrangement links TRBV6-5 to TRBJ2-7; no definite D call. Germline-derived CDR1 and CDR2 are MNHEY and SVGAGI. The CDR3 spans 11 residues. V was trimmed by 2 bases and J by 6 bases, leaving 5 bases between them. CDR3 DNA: TGTGCCAGCAGTTACCAAGCCGAGCAGTACTTC. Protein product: CASSYQAEQYF.

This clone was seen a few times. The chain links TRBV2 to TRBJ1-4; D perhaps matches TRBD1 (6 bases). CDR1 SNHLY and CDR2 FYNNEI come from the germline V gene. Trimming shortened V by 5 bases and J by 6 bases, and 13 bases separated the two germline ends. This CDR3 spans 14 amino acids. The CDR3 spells CASSKQGPDEKLFF. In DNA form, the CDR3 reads TGTGCCAGCAGTAAGCAGGGGCCAGATGAAAAACTGTTTTTT.

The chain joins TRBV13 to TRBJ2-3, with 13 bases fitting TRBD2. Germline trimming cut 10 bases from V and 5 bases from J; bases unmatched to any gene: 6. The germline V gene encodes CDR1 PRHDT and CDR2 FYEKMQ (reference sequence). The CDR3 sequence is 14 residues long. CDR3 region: CATGTSGTIDTQYF. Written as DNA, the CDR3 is TGTGCCACAGGGACTAGCGGGACGATAGATACGCAGTATTTT. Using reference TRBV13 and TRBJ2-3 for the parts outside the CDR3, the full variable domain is AAGVIQSPRHLIKEKRETATLKCYPIPRHDTVYWYQQGPGQDPQFLISFYEKMQSDKGSIPDRFSAQQFSDYHSELNMSSLELGDSALYFCATGTSGTIDTQYFGPGTRLTVL.

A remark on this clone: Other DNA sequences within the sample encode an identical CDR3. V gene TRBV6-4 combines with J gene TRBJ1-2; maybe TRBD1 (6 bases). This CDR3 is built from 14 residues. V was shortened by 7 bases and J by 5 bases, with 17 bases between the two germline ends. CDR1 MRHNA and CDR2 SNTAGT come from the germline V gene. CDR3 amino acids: CASTTGGKGYGYTF. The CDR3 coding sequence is TGTGCCAGCACCACGGGGGGCAAGGGGTATGGCTACACCTTC.

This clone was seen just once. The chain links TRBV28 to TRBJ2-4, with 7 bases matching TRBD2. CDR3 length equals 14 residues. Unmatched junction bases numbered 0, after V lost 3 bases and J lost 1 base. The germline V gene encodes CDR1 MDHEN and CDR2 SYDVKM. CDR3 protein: CASSLGGAKNIQYF. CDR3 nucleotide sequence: TGTGCCAGCAGTTTGGGGGGGGCCAAAAACATTCAGTACTTC. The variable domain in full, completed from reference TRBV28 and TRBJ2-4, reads DVKVTQSSRYLVKRTGEKVFLECVQDMDHENMFWYRQDPGLGLRLIYFSYDVKMKEKGDIPEGYSVSREKKERFSLILESASTNQTSMYLCASSLGGAKNIQYFGAGTRLSVL.

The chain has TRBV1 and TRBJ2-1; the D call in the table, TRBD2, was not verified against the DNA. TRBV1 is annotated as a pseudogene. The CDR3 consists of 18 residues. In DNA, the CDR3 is TGCACCAGCAGCCACCCTTGTGGAGCGGGAGGCCCACTCCATGAGCAGTTCTTC. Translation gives CTSSHPCGAGGPLHEQFF.

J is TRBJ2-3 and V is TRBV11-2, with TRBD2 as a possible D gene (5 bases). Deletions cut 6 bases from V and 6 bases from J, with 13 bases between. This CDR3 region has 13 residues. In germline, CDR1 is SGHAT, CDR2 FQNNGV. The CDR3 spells CASRPGVTDTQYF. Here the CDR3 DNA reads TGTGCCAGCAGACCCGGGGTTACCGATACGCAGTATTTT.

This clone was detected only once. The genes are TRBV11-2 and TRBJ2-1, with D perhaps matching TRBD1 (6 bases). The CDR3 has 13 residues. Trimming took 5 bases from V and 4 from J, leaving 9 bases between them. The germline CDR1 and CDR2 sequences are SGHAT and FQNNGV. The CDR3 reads CASSADSYNEQFF. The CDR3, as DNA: TGTGCCAGCAGCGCGGACAGTTACAATGAGCAGTTCTTC.

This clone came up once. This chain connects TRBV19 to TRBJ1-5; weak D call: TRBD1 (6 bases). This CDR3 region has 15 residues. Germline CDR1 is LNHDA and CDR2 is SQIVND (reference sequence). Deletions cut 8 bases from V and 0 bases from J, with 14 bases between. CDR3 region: CASVTGFSSNQPQHF. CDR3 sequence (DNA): TGTGCCAGTGTAACAGGGTTCTCTAGCAATCAGCCCCAGCATTTT.

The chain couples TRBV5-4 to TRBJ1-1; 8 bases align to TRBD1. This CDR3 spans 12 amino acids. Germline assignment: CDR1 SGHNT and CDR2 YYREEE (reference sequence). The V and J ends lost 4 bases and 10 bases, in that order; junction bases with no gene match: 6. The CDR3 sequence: CASSLGQGGAFF. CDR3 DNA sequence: TGTGCCAGCAGCCTTGGACAGGGAGGAGCTTTCTTT. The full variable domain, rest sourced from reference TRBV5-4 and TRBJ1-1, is ETGVTQSPTHLIKTRGQQVTLRCSSQSGHNTVSWYQQALGQGPQFIFQYYREEENGRGNFPPRFSGLQFPNYSSELNVNALELDDSALYLCASSLGQGGAFFGQGTRLTVV.

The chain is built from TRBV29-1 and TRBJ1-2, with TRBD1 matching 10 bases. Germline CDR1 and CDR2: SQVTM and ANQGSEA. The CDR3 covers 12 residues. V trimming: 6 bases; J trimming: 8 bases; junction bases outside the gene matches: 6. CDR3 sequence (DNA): TGCAGCGTCTCCGGACAGGGGGACGGCTACACCTTC. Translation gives CSVSGQGDGYTF.